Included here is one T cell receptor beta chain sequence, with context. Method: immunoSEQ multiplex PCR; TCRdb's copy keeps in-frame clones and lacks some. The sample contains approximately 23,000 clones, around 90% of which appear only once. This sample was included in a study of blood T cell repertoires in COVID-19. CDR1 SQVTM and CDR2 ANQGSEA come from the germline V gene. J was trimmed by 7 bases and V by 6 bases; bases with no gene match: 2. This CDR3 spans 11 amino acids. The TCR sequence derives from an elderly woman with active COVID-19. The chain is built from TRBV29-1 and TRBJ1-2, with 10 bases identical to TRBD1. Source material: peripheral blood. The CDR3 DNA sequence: TGCAGCGTGACAGGGGGCTTTGGCTACACCTTC. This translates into CSVTGGFGYTF.